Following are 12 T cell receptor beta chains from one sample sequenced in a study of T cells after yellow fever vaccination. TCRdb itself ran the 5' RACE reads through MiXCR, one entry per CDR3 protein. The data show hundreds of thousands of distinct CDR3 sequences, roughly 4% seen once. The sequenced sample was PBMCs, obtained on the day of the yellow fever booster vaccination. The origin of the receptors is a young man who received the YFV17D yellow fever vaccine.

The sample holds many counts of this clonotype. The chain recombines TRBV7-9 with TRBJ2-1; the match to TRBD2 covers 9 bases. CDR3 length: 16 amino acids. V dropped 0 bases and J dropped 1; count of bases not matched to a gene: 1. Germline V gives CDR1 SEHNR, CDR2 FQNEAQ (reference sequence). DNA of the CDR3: TGTGCCAGCAGCTTAGCACTAGCGGGTTCCTACAATGAGCAGTTCTTC. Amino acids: CASSLALAGSYNEQFF. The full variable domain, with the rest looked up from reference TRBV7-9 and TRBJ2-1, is DTGVSQNPRHKITKRGQNVTFRCDPISEHNRLYWYRQTLGQGPEFLTYFQNEAQLEKSRLLSDRFSAERPKGSFSTLEIQRTEQGDSAMYLCASSLALAGSYNEQFFGPGTRLTVL.

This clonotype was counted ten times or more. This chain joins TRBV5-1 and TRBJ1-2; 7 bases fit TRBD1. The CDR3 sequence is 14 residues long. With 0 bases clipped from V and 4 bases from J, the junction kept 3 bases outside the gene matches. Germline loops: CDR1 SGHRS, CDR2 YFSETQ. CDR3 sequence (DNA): TGCGCCAGCAGCTTGGGGACAGGTTCCTATGGCTACACCTTC. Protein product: CASSLGTGSYGYTF. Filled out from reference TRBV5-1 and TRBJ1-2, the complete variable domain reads KAGVTQTPRYLIKTRGQQVTLSCSPISGHRSVSWYQQTPGQGLQFLFEYFSETQRNKGNFPGRFSGRQFSNSRSEMNVSTLELGDSALYLCASSLGTGSYGYTFGSGTRLTVV.

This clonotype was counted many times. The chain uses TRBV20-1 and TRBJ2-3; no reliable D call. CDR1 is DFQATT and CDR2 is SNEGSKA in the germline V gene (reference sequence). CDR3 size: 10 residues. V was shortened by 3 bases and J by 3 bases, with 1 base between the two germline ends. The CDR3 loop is CSASTDTQYF. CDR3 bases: TGCAGTGCTAGTACAGATACGCAGTATTTT.

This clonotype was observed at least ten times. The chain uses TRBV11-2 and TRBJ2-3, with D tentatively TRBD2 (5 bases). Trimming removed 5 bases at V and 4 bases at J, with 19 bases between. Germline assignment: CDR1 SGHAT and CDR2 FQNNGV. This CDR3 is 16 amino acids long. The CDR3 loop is CASSRDPVGVADTQYF. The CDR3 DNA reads TGTGCCAGCAGCAGGGATCCGGTCGGGGTGGCAGATACGCAGTATTTT.

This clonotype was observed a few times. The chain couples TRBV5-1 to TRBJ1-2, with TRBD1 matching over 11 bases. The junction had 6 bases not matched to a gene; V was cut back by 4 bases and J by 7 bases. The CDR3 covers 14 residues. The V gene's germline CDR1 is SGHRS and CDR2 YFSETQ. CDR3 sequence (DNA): TGCGCCAGCAGCCCCGGGACAGGGGGTGTTGGCTACACCTTC. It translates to CASSPGTGGVGYTF.

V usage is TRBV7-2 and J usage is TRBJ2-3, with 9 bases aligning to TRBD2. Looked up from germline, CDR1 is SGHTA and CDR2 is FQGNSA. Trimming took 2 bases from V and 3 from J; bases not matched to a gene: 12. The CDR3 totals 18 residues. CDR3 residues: CASSLLSAGGPGTDTQYF. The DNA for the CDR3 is TGTGCCAGCAGCTTATTGTCGGCGGGGGGGCCGGGGACAGATACGCAGTATTTT.

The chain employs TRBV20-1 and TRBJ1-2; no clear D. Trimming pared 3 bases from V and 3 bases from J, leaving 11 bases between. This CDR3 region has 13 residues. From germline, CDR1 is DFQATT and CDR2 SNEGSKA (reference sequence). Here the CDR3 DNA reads TGCAGTGCTAGGAGAAGGCAAGACTATGGCTACACCTTC. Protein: CSARRRQDYGYTF.

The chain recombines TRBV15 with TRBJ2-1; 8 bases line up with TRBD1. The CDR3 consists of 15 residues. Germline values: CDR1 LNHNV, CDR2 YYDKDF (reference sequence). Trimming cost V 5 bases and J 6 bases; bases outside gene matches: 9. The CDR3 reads CATSGPGQAANEQFF. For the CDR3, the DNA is TGTGCCACCAGCGGCCCGGGACAGGCCGCCAATGAGCAGTTCTTC.

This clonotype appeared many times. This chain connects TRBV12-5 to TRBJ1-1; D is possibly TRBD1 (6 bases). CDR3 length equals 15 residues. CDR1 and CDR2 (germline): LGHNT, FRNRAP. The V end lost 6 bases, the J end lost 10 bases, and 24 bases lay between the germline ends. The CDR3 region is CASGPPGHRARGAFF. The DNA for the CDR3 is TGTGCTAGTGGGCCGCCGGGACATAGAGCGAGAGGAGCTTTCTTT.

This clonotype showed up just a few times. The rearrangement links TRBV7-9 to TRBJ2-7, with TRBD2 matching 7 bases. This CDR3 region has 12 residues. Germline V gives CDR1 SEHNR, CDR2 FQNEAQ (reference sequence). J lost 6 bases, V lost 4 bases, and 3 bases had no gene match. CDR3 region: CASSWGGGEQYV. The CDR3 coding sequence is TGTGCCAGCAGCTGGGGGGGTGGCGAGCAGTACGTC.

This chain's CDR3 is CASSYNPGGMNTEAFF. The CDR3 DNA follows: TGTGCCAGCAGCTACAACCCTGGAGGTATGAACACTGAAGCTTTCTTT. The chain has TRBV5-5 and TRBJ1-1; no reliable D call. CDR3 length equals 16 residues. From germline, CDR1 is SGHKS and CDR2 YYEKEE (reference sequence). V was cut by 3 bases and J by 0 bases, with 15 bases left in between.

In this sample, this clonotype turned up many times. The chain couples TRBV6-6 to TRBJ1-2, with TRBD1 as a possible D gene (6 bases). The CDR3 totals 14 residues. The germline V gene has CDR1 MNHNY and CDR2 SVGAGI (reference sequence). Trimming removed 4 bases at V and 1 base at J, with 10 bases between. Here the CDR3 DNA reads TGTGCCAGCAGTTGGGACACTCTTAACTATGGCTACACCTTC. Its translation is CASSWDTLNYGYTF.